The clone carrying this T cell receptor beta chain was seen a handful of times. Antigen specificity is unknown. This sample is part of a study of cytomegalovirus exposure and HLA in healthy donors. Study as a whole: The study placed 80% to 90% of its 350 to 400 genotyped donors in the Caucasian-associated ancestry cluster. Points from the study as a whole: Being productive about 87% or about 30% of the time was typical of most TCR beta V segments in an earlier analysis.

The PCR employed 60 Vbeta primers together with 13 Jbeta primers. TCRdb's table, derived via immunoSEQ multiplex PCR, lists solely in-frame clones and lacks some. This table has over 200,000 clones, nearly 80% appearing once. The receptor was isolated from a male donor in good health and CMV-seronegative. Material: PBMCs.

The DNA for the CDR3 is TGCGCCAGCAGCACGGGACTAGCGGGGAGCACAGATACGCAGTATTTT. The encoded protein is CASSTGLAGSTDTQYF. V is TRBV5-1 and J is TRBJ2-3, with 13 bases fitting TRBD2. Germline V lookup: CDR1 SGHRS, CDR2 YFSETQ. This CDR3 has 16 amino acids. Losses at the gene ends were 4 bases for V and 0 bases for J; bases not matched to a gene: 2.